This TCR beta chain is from a study of shared clonotypes between healthy human individuals. Study information: Donors, aged 18 to 49, were a couple of women and three men.

Assay used: immunoSEQ multiplex PCR; TCRdb lists only in-frame clones, some missing. Of millions of clones listed, 95% are singletons. Study results and limitations: At large depth, rarefaction still showed sorted-subset sequencing to be incomplete.

Per germline, CDR1 LGHNA and CDR2 YSLEER. V shed 9 bases and J 2 bases; nucleotides not matched to a gene: 10. The CDR3 contains 16 residues. Notes on this clone: Its antigen is not known.

The chain employs TRBV4-3 and TRBJ2-7, with 13 bases matching TRBD2. Source material: naive CD4+ T cells sorted from blood. Subset noted: CD45RA+ positively selected. The sequence derives from a man younger than 35 in good health. In nucleotides, the CDR3 is TGCGCCAGAAGGACTAGCGGGAGATTCGGGGCCTACGAGCAGTACTTC. Encoded protein: CARRTSGRFGAYEQYF.